The clone carrying this T cell receptor beta chain came up once. This specimen belongs to a study of T cell changes during pregnancy in multiple sclerosis. Clones were read by immunoSEQ multiplex PCR, and TCRdb kept only the in-frame ones, dropping some. Of tens of thousands of clones in the sample, approximately 90% were seen once. CDR1 and CDR2 (germline): SGDLS, YYNGEE. V gave up 4 bases and J gave up 4 bases; unmatched junction bases: 7. The CDR3 sequence is 15 residues long. This rearrangement joins TRBV9 to TRBJ2-5; 10 bases are shared with TRBD2. This material consisted of CD4+ T cells from peripheral blood mononuclear cells, taken in the second trimester of pregnancy. The sequence derives from a female donor with multiple sclerosis, enrolled in a pregnancy study. The CDR3 nucleotides read TGTGCCAGCAGCCCTTCTGGGACTAGCGTAGAGACCCAGTACTTC. Protein sequence: CASSPSGTSVETQYF.